The 11 T cell receptor beta chains presented below share a single source sample, sequenced in a study of PD-1 blockade in classical Hodgkin lymphoma. Time point indicated: newly diagnosed, previously untreated cHL patient sample. The protocol was immunoSEQ multiplex PCR, while the TCRdb copy is restricted to in-frame clones and leaves out a portion. The sample lists tens of thousands of clones, approximately 91% occurring once. Sequenced sample: peripheral blood mononuclear cells (PBMCs). The receptors stem from a human donor with classical Hodgkin lymphoma.

The genes are TRBV7-4 and TRBJ1-2; the D gene is possibly TRBD1 (5 bases). The V and J ends lost 5 bases and 2 bases respectively, with 15 bases between them. CDR3 length: 15 residues. Germline lookup yields CDR1 SGHVT and CDR2 SQSDAQ. CDR3 sequence: CASSPRDGTNYGYTF. CDR3 nucleotides: TGTGCCAGCAGCCCCAGGGACGGAACAAACTATGGCTACACCTTC.

V and J are TRBV11-2 and TRBJ1-2; TRBD1 is a possible D gene (5 bases). The CDR3 sequence is 16 residues long. The V end was cut by 5 bases, the J end by 3 bases, with 19 bases between. Germline lookup yields CDR1 SGHAT and CDR2 FQNNGV. This CDR3 is CASSPLGTSGHYGYTF. For the CDR3, the DNA is TGTGCCAGCAGCCCGTTAGGGACCTCGGGACACTATGGCTACACCTTC. Combining the CDR3 with reference TRBV11-2 and TRBJ1-2 gives the whole variable domain EAGVAQSPRYKIIEKRQSVAFWCNPISGHATLYWYQQILGQGPKLLIQFQNNGVVDDSQLPKDRFSAERLKGVDSTLKIQPAKLEDSAVYLCASSPLGTSGHYGYTFGSGTRLTVV.

This chain links TRBV5-1 with TRBJ1-4; D is unresolved. Germline lookup yields CDR1 SGHRS and CDR2 YFSETQ. This CDR3 has 15 amino acids. Trimming took 0 bases from V and 7 from J, leaving 13 bases between them. The CDR3 DNA follows: TGCGCCAGCAGCTTGGACGGGGTACGGGGTGAAAAACTGTTTTTT. This gives the protein CASSLDGVRGEKLFF.

The J gene is TRBJ1-4, the V gene TRBV29-1; a weak D match, TRBD1 (5 bases). The germline V and J ends were trimmed by 5 bases and 7 bases, with 17 bases remaining between them. This CDR3 has 14 residues. Germline-derived CDR1 and CDR2 are SQVTM and ANQGSEA. CDR3 nucleotide sequence: TGCAGCGTTCTAGGGGAGGCCAGCGGTGAAAAACTGTTTTTT. As protein: CSVLGEASGEKLFF.

This chain uses TRBV2 with TRBJ2-5, with 10 bases aligning to TRBD2. The CDR3 is made up of 16 amino acids. From germline, CDR1 is SNHLY and CDR2 FYNNEI. V shed 1 base, J shed 4 bases, and the junction held 6 bases outside the gene matches. The CDR3: CASSEDALAGAETQYF. CDR3 DNA: TGTGCCAGCAGTGAAGATGCTCTAGCGGGAGCAGAGACCCAGTACTTC.

Points on this clone: Other DNA sequences in this sample translate to the same CDR3. This chain connects TRBV5-1 to TRBJ2-3; D remains unclear. The length of the CDR3 is 11 residues. Germline lookup yields CDR1 SGHRS and CDR2 YFSETQ. Trimming cost V 4 bases and J 3 bases, with 3 bases left between them. Here the CDR3 DNA reads TGCGCCAGCAGCGATACAGATACGCAGTATTTT. It codes for CASSDTDTQYF.

V is TRBV15 and J is TRBJ2-7; 10 positions match TRBD1. Germline V gene data show CDR1 as LNHNV and CDR2 as YYDKDF (reference sequence). V was pared by 5 bases and J by 4 bases, with 5 bases of the junction left unmatched. The CDR3 is made up of 14 amino acids. The CDR3, as DNA: TGTGCCACCAGCCTACCGGGACAGGGGTACGAGCAGTACGTC. This sequence encodes CATSLPGQGYEQYV.

The chain has TRBV6-6 and TRBJ1-2; TRBD1 matches at 7 bases. In germline, CDR1 is MNHNY, CDR2 SVGAGI (reference sequence). The CDR3 spans 14 residues. V was pared by 0 bases and J by 3 bases, with 1 base of the junction left unmatched. CDR3 protein: CASSYSTGDYGYTF. DNA of the CDR3: TGTGCCAGCAGTTACTCTACAGGGGACTATGGCTACACCTTC.

The chain is built from TRBV15 and TRBJ1-4; no clear D gene. Germline assignment: CDR1 LNHNV and CDR2 YYDKDF (reference sequence). The V and J ends lost 0 bases and 0 bases respectively, with 11 bases between them. The CDR3 contains 17 residues. As DNA, the CDR3 is TGTGCCACCAGCAGAGATTTTTCGTCTACAACTAATGAAAAACTGTTTTTT. Residues: CATSRDFSSTTNEKLFF.

The chain carries TRBV7-7 and TRBJ2-5, with D tentatively TRBD2 (6 bases). Germline CDR1 is SSHAT and CDR2 is FNYEAQ (reference sequence). This CDR3 contains 13 residues. V lost 3 bases to trimming and J lost 5 bases, with 10 bases between them. The CDR3 coding sequence is TGTGCCAGCAGCTTCTGGGGGGAGGAGACCCAGTACTTC. It yields the protein CASSFWGEETQYF.

The CDR3 spells CASSPGLAGVRNEQFF. The CDR3 coding sequence is TGTGCCAGCAGTCCGGGACTAGCGGGAGTTCGCAATGAGCAGTTCTTC. The V call is TRBV27, the J call TRBJ2-1, with 14 bases that match TRBD2. Germline CDR1 is MNHEY and CDR2 is SMNVEV (reference sequence). The CDR3 spans 16 residues. J gave up 6 bases and V 5 bases, and 6 bases lay outside the gene matches.